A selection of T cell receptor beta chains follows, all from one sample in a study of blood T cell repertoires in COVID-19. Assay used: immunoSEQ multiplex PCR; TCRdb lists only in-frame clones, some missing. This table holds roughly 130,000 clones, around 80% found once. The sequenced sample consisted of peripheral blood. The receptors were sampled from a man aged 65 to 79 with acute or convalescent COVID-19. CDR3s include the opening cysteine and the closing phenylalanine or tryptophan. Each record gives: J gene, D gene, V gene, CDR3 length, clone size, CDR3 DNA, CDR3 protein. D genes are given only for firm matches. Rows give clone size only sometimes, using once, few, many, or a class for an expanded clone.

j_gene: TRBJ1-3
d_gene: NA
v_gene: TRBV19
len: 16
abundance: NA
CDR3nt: TGTGCCAGTACATCGGATCCGGGGAGCTGGGGAAACACCATATATTTT
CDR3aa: CASTSDPGSWGNTIYF

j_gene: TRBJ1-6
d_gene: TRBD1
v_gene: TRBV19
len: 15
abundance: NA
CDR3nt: TGTGCCACCAAGGGGGCGAAGGGGCCTTATTCACCCCTCCACTTT
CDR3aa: CATKGAKGPYSPLHF

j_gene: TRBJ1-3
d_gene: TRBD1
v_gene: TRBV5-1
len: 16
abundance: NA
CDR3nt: TGCGCCAGCAGCTCCTCGCCACAGGGGCTTGGAAACACCATATATTTT
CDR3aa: CASSSSPQGLGNTIYF

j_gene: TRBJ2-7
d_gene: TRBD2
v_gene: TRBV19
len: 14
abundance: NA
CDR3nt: TGTGCCAGTAGTTTCGCGGGGGGAACCTACGAGCAGTACTTC
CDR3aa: CASSFAGGTYEQYF

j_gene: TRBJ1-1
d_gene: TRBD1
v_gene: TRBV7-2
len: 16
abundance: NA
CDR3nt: TGTGCCAGCAGCTTAGGGACAGGGGCCGCTTTATCTGAAGCTTTCTTT
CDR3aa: CASSLGTGAALSEAFF

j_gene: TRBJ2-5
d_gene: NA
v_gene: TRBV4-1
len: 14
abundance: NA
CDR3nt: TGCGCCAGCAGCCAAGCCAGGGTTGAAGAGACCCAGTACTTC
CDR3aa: CASSQARVEETQYF

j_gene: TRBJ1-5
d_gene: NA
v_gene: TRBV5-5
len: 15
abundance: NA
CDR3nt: TGTGCCAGCAGCCCCGGAGTTGTACTGGATCAGCCCCAGCATTTT
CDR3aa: CASSPGVVLDQPQHF

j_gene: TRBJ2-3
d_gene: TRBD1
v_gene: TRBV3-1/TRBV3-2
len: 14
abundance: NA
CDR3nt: TGTGCCAGCAGCTGGGACAGGGCGACAGATACGCAGTATTTT
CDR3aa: CASSWDRATDTQYF

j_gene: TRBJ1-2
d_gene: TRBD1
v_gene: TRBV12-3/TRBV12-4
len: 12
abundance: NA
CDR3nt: TGTGCCAGCAGCGGACAGGGTGGTGGCTACACCTTC
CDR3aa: CASSGQGGGYTF

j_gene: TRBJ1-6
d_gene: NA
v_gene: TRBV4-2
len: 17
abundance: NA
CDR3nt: TGTGCCAGCAGCCCTACCCGGAAGGGGCTTATCAATTCACCCCTCCACTTT
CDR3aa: CASSPTRKGLINSPLHF

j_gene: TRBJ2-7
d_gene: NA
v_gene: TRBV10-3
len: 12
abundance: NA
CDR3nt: TGTGCCATCAGCCCCTCCCGGTACGAGCAGTACTTC
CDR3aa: CAISPSRYEQYF

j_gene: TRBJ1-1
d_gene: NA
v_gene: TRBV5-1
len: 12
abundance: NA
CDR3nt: TGCGCCAGCAGACTAGAGAACACTGAAGCTTTCTTT
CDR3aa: CASRLENTEAFF

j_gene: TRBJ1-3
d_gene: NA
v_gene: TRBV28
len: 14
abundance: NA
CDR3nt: TGTGCCAGCAGTAGTCCGGGCACACGGGGCACCATATATTTT
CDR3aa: CASSSPGTRGTIYF

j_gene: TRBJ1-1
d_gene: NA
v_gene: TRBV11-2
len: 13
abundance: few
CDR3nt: TGTGCCAGCAGCTTAGCCAGAAACACTGAAGCTTTCTTT
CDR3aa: CASSLARNTEAFF

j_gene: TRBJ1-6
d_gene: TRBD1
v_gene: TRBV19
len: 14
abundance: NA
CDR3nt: TGTGCCAGTAGCAACAGGGGGGGAAGTTCACCCTTCCACTTT
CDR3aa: CASSNRGGSSPFHF